One sample yielded the 17 T cell receptor beta chains listed below, sequenced in a study of blood T cells in healthy people across ages. Primers used in a second PCR of roughly 6 to 11 cycles were a sample-barcoded 5' primer and a J-beta primer mix. TCRdb passed the 5' RACE reads through MiXCR, listing each CDR3 protein once. The sample includes more than 800,000 distinct CDR3 sequences, more than 25% seen only once; the top ten take approximately 15%. The specimen sequenced was blood. The receptors were sampled from a woman older than 75 in good health.

This clonotype was seen many times. J is TRBJ1-2 and V is TRBV11-2; D is perhaps TRBD1 (5 bases). Between the trimmed V and J ends, which lost 2 bases and 4 bases, there was a span of 17 bases. CDR1 SGHAT and CDR2 FQNNGV come from the germline V gene. The CDR3 is made up of 16 amino acids. The CDR3 here is CASSLFQGRRSYGYTF. The CDR3 coding sequence is TGTGCCAGCAGCTTATTCCAGGGAAGACGTTCCTATGGCTACACCTTC.

This clonotype has more than one count but fewer than ten. The genes are TRBV2 and TRBJ2-3; unclear D gene. Germline CDR1 is SNHLY and CDR2 is FYNNEI. CDR3 length: 13 amino acids. The V and J ends lost 4 bases and 7 bases respectively, with 12 bases between them. CDR3: CASSVLLFNTQYF. Here the CDR3 DNA reads TGTGCCAGCAGTGTTCTCCTTTTTAATACGCAGTATTTT.

This clonotype has at least ten counts. The V call is TRBV6-5, the J call TRBJ1-3, with D unclear. The CDR3 is made up of 15 amino acids. Germline V lookup: CDR1 MNHEY, CDR2 SVGAGI. Trimming took off 4 bases at V and 0 bases at J, with 10 bases between the two ends. CDR3 nucleotide sequence: TGTGCCAGCAGTTTTGGCAGGACCTCTGGAAACACCATATATTTT. Protein: CASSFGRTSGNTIYF.

This clonotype showed up just a few times. The chain is built from TRBV19 and TRBJ2-1; 9 nucleotides agree with TRBD1. V shed 6 bases, J shed 3 bases, and the junction held 3 bases outside the gene matches. In germline, CDR1 is LNHDA, CDR2 SQIVND (reference sequence). The CDR3 has 14 residues. CDR3 region: CASRGQGLYNEQFF. The CDR3 DNA reads TGTGCCAGTAGGGGACAGGGACTCTACAATGAGCAGTTCTTC.

This clonotype was counted ten times or more. V usage is TRBV5-1 and J usage is TRBJ2-1, with D maybe TRBD2 (5 bases). The CDR3 length is 16 residues. The germline CDR1 and CDR2 sequences are SGHRS and YFSETQ. Trimming left V 0 bases short and J 0 bases short, with 10 bases between. The CDR3 spells CASSLDGSASYNEQFF. CDR3 in DNA: TGCGCCAGCAGCTTGGATGGTAGCGCCTCCTACAATGAGCAGTTCTTC.

In this sample, this clonotype turned up many times. This chain uses TRBV3-1 with TRBJ2-5; no clear D. V shed 4 bases and J shed 10 bases, with 13 bases lying between them. CDR3 length: 12 residues. CDR1 is LGHDT and CDR2 is YNNKEL in the germline V gene (reference sequence). DNA for the CDR3: TGTGCCAGCAGCCGGACCTCAAGAGACCAGTACTTC. It codes for CASSRTSRDQYF.

This clonotype was counted at least ten times. V gene TRBV28 combines with J gene TRBJ2-7; 8 nucleotides agree with TRBD1. CDR3 length equals 15 residues. Germline lookup yields CDR1 MDHEN and CDR2 SYDVKM. V dropped 6 bases and J dropped 0; count of bases not matched to a gene: 7. CDR3 sequence (DNA): TGTGCCAGCAGACCGGGACAGGCCGGCTCCTACGAGCAGTACTTC. Amino acids: CASRPGQAGSYEQYF.

This clonotype was found many times. This may be a read error: a much more frequent sequence differs by one nucleotide. The genes are TRBV12-3 or TRBV12-4 and TRBJ2-3, with 8 bases lining up with TRBD2. CDR3 length equals 17 residues. The CDR3 sequence is CASSPFPGGASTDAQYF. The CDR3 nucleotides read TGTGCCAGCAGCCCTTTCCCCGGGGGGGCCAGCACAGATGCGCAGTATTTT.

CDR3 DNA: TGCAGTGCTAGGGACAGGATAGAAAAACTGTTTTTT. This codes for CSARDRIEKLFF. The genes are TRBV20-1 and TRBJ1-4; the match to TRBD1 covers 7 bases. The CDR3 runs 12 residues. Trimming took 3 bases from V and 8 from J; bases not matched to a gene: 3. Germline lookup yields CDR1 DFQATT and CDR2 SNEGSKA (reference sequence).

At least ten counts were recorded for this clonotype. The chain joins TRBV7-2 to TRBJ2-3, with a weak D call TRBD1 (5 bases). CDR1 is SGHTA, CDR2 FQGNSA, per germline. The CDR3 is 13 residues long. Deletions cut 7 bases from V and 2 bases from J, with 10 bases between. CDR3 in DNA: TGTGCCAGCACCCGACAGTCCACAGATACGCAGTATTTT. It yields the protein CASTRQSTDTQYF.

Turning to this clonotype: A much larger clone differs by one base, so this may be a read error. This rearrangement joins TRBV5-1 to TRBJ2-3; D is perhaps TRBD1 (7 bases). The CDR3 is made up of 15 amino acids. Germline CDR1 SGHRS, CDR2 YFSETQ. V dropped 1 base and J dropped 4 bases, with 13 bases sitting between them. As DNA, the CDR3 is TGCGCCAGCAGCTTGTTCGACAGGGAGGCAGATACGCAGTATTTT. Translated, it gives CASSLFDREADTQYF.

The rearrangement joins TRBV15 to TRBJ1-1; no clear D. The V and J ends lost 5 bases and 5 bases respectively, with 6 bases between them. CDR1 is LNHNV, CDR2 YYDKDF, per germline (reference sequence). The CDR3 covers 11 residues. The CDR3 reads CATSAGTEAFF. CDR3 in DNA: TGTGCCACCAGCGCCGGTACTGAAGCTTTCTTT.

A note on this clonotype: Since a much larger clone is just one base distant, this may be a read error. This chain connects TRBV20-1 to TRBJ2-5; D might be TRBD1 (6 bases). Near its end, the DNA agrees better with TRBJ2-7, so the J call may be wrong. From germline, CDR1 is DFQATT and CDR2 SNEGSKA (reference sequence). The CDR3 spans 14 residues. Here the CDR3 reads CSASGGAGVVEQYF. DNA for the CDR3: TGCAGTGCTAGTGGCGGAGCAGGGGTTGTCGAGCAGTACTTC.

This clonotype has a single count. Since a much larger clone is just one base distant, this may be a read error. The genes are TRBV10-3 and TRBJ1-1; a weak D match, TRBD1 (6 bases). Germline V gene data show CDR1 as ENHRY and CDR2 as SYGVKD. Trimming left V 7 bases short and J 8 bases short, with 20 bases between. This CDR3 comprises 14 residues. Here the CDR3 reads CAIKGGGEASEAFF. Written as DNA, the CDR3 is TGTGCCATCAAGGGGGGCGGAGAGGCTTCCGAAGCTTTCTTT.

This clonotype was found a few times. The chain combines TRBV19 with TRBJ1-5; D may be TRBD1 (5 bases). Germline V gene lookup returns CDR1 LNHDA and CDR2 SQIVND (reference sequence). This CDR3 is 15 amino acids long. V was pared by 6 bases and J by 4 bases, with 16 bases between. CDR3 nucleotides: TGTGCCAGTAGACCCATGGGGCAGGGAAATCAGCCCCAGCATTTT. Its translation is CASRPMGQGNQPQHF.

This clonotype appeared once. The chain has TRBV7-6 and TRBJ1-4; D is perhaps TRBD1 (6 bases). The germline V and J ends were trimmed by 3 bases and 5 bases, with 16 bases remaining between them. From germline, CDR1 is SGHVS and CDR2 FNYEAQ. The CDR3 runs to 16 residues. CDR3 bases: TGTGCCAGCAGCTTCGGTCCCAACAGGGCGAATGAAAAACTGTTTTTT. It translates to CASSFGPNRANEKLFF.

Remarks on this clonotype: This may arise from a read error, as a much more abundant clone is one base away. The gene calls are TRBV6-2 or TRBV6-3 and TRBJ2-1; 9 bases map to TRBD2. The J call may be wrong; the DNA end is better matched by TRBJ2-7. This CDR3 is built from 18 residues. Germline CDR1 MNHEY, CDR2 SVGEGT. DNA of the CDR3: TGTGCCAGCAGCTTCTCTATAGCGGGGGTCAGCTCCTACAATGAGCAGTACTTC. Its protein is CASSFSIAGVSSYNEQYF.